The present T cell receptor (beta chain) was sequenced within a study of control samples from healthy donors and cancer patients. The CDR3 contains 13 residues. Germline V gene lookup returns CDR1 MNHNY and CDR2 SVGAGI (reference sequence). With 7 bases removed from V and 8 bases from J, the gap between germline ends came to 12 bases. Method: immunoSEQ multiplex PCR; TCRdb's copy keeps in-frame clones and lacks some. Of around 110,000 clones in the sample, around 89% were seen once. This sequence originates from a woman aged 50 to 60 with colorectal cancer. The sample comprised PBMCs. The V and J genes are TRBV6-6 and TRBJ1-6, with D uncertain. The CDR3 is CASTWQRDSPLHF. The CDR3 region has the DNA TGTGCCAGCACTTGGCAACGAGATTCACCCCTCCACTTT.